These 31 T cell receptor beta chains share one sample of origin, sequenced in a study of Ad26.COV2.S vaccination and SARS-CoV-2 variants. Treatment meaning: over 15 received Ad26.COV2.S at low or high dose, single or two shots; about 5 received placebo; per-sample allocation not given. Day 63 after the first vaccine or placebo injection was the time point for sampling. Libraries were prepared by immunoSEQ multiplex PCR; TCRdb keeps only in-frame clonotypes and omits some of them. The sample yields some 400,000 clones, approximately 90% seen once. The input for sequencing was peripheral blood, taken in a trial of Ad26.COV2.S vaccine versus placebo. The source of these receptors is a person aged 18-60 years who received the Ad26.COV2.S COVID-19 vaccine or a placebo.

This clone was recorded only once. The V gene is TRBV3-1 (or the pseudogene TRBV3-2), the J gene TRBJ2-3; perhaps TRBD1 as D (6 bases). Per germline, CDR1 LGHDT and CDR2 YNNKEL (reference sequence). V lost 0 bases and J 1 base, leaving 11 bases between the germline ends. The CDR3 is 16 amino acids. For the CDR3, the DNA is TGTGCCAGCAGCCAAGATTTGGCAGGGGGCACAGATACGCAGTATTTT. Its protein is CASSQDLAGGTDTQYF.

This chain joins TRBV7-9 and TRBJ1-1; D unclear. The V gene lost 1 base and the J gene lost 3 bases, with 12 bases spanning the gap. The CDR3 runs to 15 residues. Germline V gene lookup returns CDR1 SEHNR and CDR2 FQNEAQ (reference sequence). Here the CDR3 reads CASSLDRVRDTEAFF. For the CDR3, the DNA is TGTGCCAGCAGCTTAGATAGGGTCCGTGACACTGAAGCTTTCTTT.

For the CDR3, the DNA is TGTGCCAGCAGCCCCGGGCCGAGGGGCGAGCAGTACTTC. It specifies CASSPGPRGEQYF. The V gene is TRBV11-3, the J gene TRBJ2-7; either TRBD1 or TRBD2 may supply D (5 bases each). Trimming pared 5 bases from V and 6 bases from J, leaving 14 bases between. The CDR3 length is 13 residues. Germline CDR1 reads SGHNT; CDR2 reads YENEEA.

CDR3 coding DNA: TGTGCCAGCAGTCGAGGGGGCACTGAAGCTTTCTTT. Protein: CASSRGGTEAFF. V is TRBV6-5 and J is TRBJ1-1; D is possibly TRBD1 (6 bases). The V end lost 5 bases, the J end lost 4 bases, and 8 bases lay between the germline ends. CDR1 is MNHEY, CDR2 SVGAGI, per germline. The CDR3 consists of 12 residues.

This chain connects TRBV27 to TRBJ2-7; the D gene is possibly TRBD2 (5 bases). V was pared by 2 bases and J by 4 bases, with 15 bases between. CDR1 MNHEY and CDR2 SMNVEV come from the germline V gene (reference sequence). CDR3 size: 15 residues. This chain's CDR3 is CASSLNNLASYEQYF. In nucleotides, the CDR3 is TGTGCCAGCAGTTTAAATAACCTAGCCAGTTACGAGCAGTACTTC.

This clone was observed a single time. V gene TRBV3-1 (or the pseudogene TRBV3-2) combines with J gene TRBJ2-7; 11 positions agree with TRBD2. This CDR3 has 18 residues. The germline V gene has CDR1 LGHDT and CDR2 YNNKEL (reference sequence). V lost 11 bases and J lost 1; bases outside the gene matches: 19. The CDR3 nucleotides are TGTGCCCGTCCCGGGAGGGGTAGCGGGAGGGGGGCTTCCTACGAGCAGTACTTC. Translation gives CARPGRGSGRGASYEQYF.

The chain employs TRBV7-9 and TRBJ2-3, with TRBD1 matching 9 bases. Germline CDR1 is SEHNR and CDR2 is FQNEAQ (reference sequence). The CDR3 runs to 16 residues. Trimming at V came to 5 bases and at J to 5 bases, leaving 11 bases not matched to a gene. CDR3 bases: TGTGCCAGCAGCCCTGGTTCGACAGGGGGACAAGATACGCAGTATTTT. This translates into CASSPGSTGGQDTQYF.

This chain links TRBV11-2 with TRBJ2-2; unclear D gene. This CDR3 spans 14 amino acids. The germline V gene encodes CDR1 SGHAT and CDR2 FQNNGV. The ends were cut back, 3 bases at V and 5 bases at J, with 10 bases in the middle. The CDR3 protein is CASSLSAPTGELFF. CDR3 nucleotide sequence: TGTGCCAGCAGCTTGAGCGCCCCAACCGGGGAGCTGTTTTTT.

The chain carries TRBV5-8 and TRBJ2-7; TRBD2 matches 11 bases. From germline, CDR1 is SGHTS and CDR2 YDEGEE. CDR3 size: 15 residues. Trimming at V came to 4 bases and at J to 4 bases, leaving 7 bases not matched to a gene. The CDR3 sequence is CASSPRLAGRYEQYF. For the CDR3, the DNA is TGTGCCAGCAGCCCACGACTAGCGGGAAGGTACGAGCAGTACTTC.

The chain combines TRBV6-1 with TRBJ2-1, with D possibly TRBD2 on 6 matching bases. The length of the CDR3 is 16 residues. Trimming cost V 2 bases and J 1 base, with 12 bases left between them. Germline assignment: CDR1 MNHNS and CDR2 SASEGT. CDR3: CASSEYPGASYNEQFF. Written as DNA, the CDR3 is TGTGCCAGCAGTGAATACCCGGGAGCTTCCTACAATGAGCAGTTCTTC.

The CDR3 DNA reads TGTGCCAGCAGACTAGATGTCAATGAGCAGTTCTTC. It translates to CASRLDVNEQFF. The chain couples TRBV2 to TRBJ2-1, with D tentatively TRBD2 (5 bases). The V and J ends lost 6 bases and 6 bases respectively, with 9 bases between them. CDR3 size: 12 residues. Germline V gene data show CDR1 as SNHLY and CDR2 as FYNNEI.

This clone was seen only a few times. This chain connects TRBV19 to TRBJ2-7, with TRBD1 matching 8 bases. The CDR3 extends over 15 amino acids. V trimming: 5 bases; J trimming: 4 bases; junction bases outside the gene matches: 10. CDR1 is LNHDA and CDR2 is SQIVND in the germline V gene (reference sequence). DNA of the CDR3: TGTGCCAGTAGTGCTCGCCGACAGGGGTATTACGAGCAGTACTTC. Translating gives CASSARRQGYYEQYF.

In this sample, this clone turned up many times. The V call is TRBV6-6, the J call TRBJ1-1; D uncertain. The CDR3 runs to 11 residues. Germline-derived CDR1 and CDR2 are MNHNY and SVGAGI (reference sequence). The germline V and J ends were trimmed by 10 bases and 6 bases, with 12 bases remaining between them. The CDR3 bases are TGTGCCACCAGAGCTACCCCTGAAGCTTTCTTT. Amino acid sequence: CATRATPEAFF.

The sample holds one count of this clone. The chain combines TRBV6-5 with TRBJ2-7, with D possibly TRBD1 on 6 matching bases. This CDR3 comprises 13 residues. Germline CDR1 is MNHEY and CDR2 is SVGAGI. V was shortened by 10 bases and J by 3 bases, with 16 bases between the two germline ends. The CDR3, as DNA: TGTGCCAACGCACAGGGCTCTGGCTACGAGCAGTACTTC. Encoded protein: CANAQGSGYEQYF.

The chain is built from TRBV24-1 and TRBJ2-1; 8 bases match TRBD2. Germline V gene data show CDR1 as KGHDR and CDR2 as SFDVKD. The J segment lost 10 bases and the V segment lost 3 bases, leaving 13 bases of the junction unmatched. This CDR3 comprises 16 residues. CDR3 DNA sequence: TGTGCCACCAGTGATGTAGCGGGAACGGGGATCGGGGAGCAGTTCTTC. Protein sequence: CATSDVAGTGIGEQFF.

This clone was counted only a few times. The V call is TRBV5-3, the J call TRBJ2-1; the D is unclear. TRBV5-3 is treated as an ORF (open reading frame) with a function not yet certain. V shed 8 bases and J shed 5 bases, with 11 bases lying between them. The CDR3 runs to 12 residues. CDR3 DNA: TGTGCCAGTCCGGTCGTCCACAATGAGCAGTTCTTC. Its translation: CASPVVHNEQFF.

V and J are TRBV7-8 and TRBJ1-5; D is perhaps TRBD1 (5 bases). With 6 bases removed from V and 2 bases from J, the gap between germline ends came to 11 bases. From germline, CDR1 is SGHVS and CDR2 FQNEAQ. This CDR3 region has 14 residues. CDR3 loop: CASRPGQGNQPQHF. The DNA of the CDR3 is TGTGCCAGCAGGCCTGGACAAGGCAATCAGCCCCAGCATTTT.

The CDR3 here is CASSGASNAYEQYF. DNA for the CDR3: TGTGCCAGCAGCGGTGCTAGTAACGCCTACGAGCAGTACTTC. The chain couples TRBV3-1 (or the pseudogene TRBV3-2) to TRBJ2-7, with D uncertain. The CDR3 is 14 amino acids. V lost 5 bases and J 2 bases, leaving 13 bases between the germline ends. Germline V gene lookup returns CDR1 LGHDT and CDR2 YNNKEL (reference sequence).

The chain joins TRBV27 to TRBJ2-7; a weak D match, TRBD2 (6 bases). The length of the CDR3 is 14 residues. The V gene lost 2 bases and the J gene lost 3 bases, with 11 bases spanning the gap. Germline V gives CDR1 MNHEY, CDR2 SMNVEV (reference sequence). For the CDR3, the DNA is TGTGCCAGCAGTTTAGGGTGGAGGGGCTACGAGCAGTACTTC. It codes for CASSLGWRGYEQYF.

V gene TRBV7-3 combines with J gene TRBJ1-1; 9 bases line up with TRBD1. CDR1 SGHTA and CDR2 FQGTGA come from the germline V gene. The V segment lost 5 bases and the J segment 6 bases; nucleotides outside the gene matches: 7. This CDR3 has 14 residues. Here the CDR3 DNA reads TGTGCCAGCAGCCCCGGGACAGGGACGGCTGAAGCTTTCTTT. Protein: CASSPGTGTAEAFF.

The rearrangement uses TRBV9 and TRBJ1-5; no clear D. This CDR3 contains 13 residues. The V and J ends lost 3 bases and 4 bases respectively, with 8 bases between them. Per germline, CDR1 SGDLS and CDR2 YYNGEE. The CDR3 DNA sequence: TGTGCCAGCAGCGAGGGCAGTAATCAGCCCCAGCATTTT. Protein sequence: CASSEGSNQPQHF.

The chain is built from TRBV5-4 and TRBJ1-6; D is undetermined. Germline-derived CDR1 and CDR2 are SGHNT and YYREEE (reference sequence). V lost 5 bases and J lost 0, with 12 bases in between. This CDR3 is built from 16 residues. The DNA for the CDR3 is TGTGCCAGCAGTTCCGACGGGAGCTCCTATAATTCACCCCTCCACTTT. Its translation is CASSSDGSSYNSPLHF.

The chain combines TRBV12-2 with TRBJ2-1. TRBV12-2 counts as a pseudogene. The CDR3 covers 16 residues. The CDR3 DNA sequence: TGTGCAAGTCGCTTAGCGCGGACCTGGGTCAACAATGAGCAGTTCTTC. Its protein product is CASRLARTWVNNEQFF.

As concerns this clone: Other DNA variants within this sample encode the same CDR3. This chain connects TRBV29-1 to TRBJ2-3; D is possibly TRBD2 (5 bases). V gave up 3 bases and J gave up 1 base, with 5 bases separating them. The germline gives CDR1 SQVTM, CDR2 ANQGSEA. The CDR3 has 12 residues. The CDR3 region is CSVDGGTDTQYF. The CDR3 DNA reads as TGCAGCGTTGACGGGGGCACAGATACGCAGTATTTT.

The sample holds one count of this clone. The chain recombines TRBV19 with TRBJ2-7; the D is unclear. There are 14 residues in the CDR3. Germline assignment: CDR1 LNHDA and CDR2 SQIVND (reference sequence). Trimming cost V 7 bases and J 0 bases, with 13 bases left between them. The CDR3 is CASKRHSSSYEQYF. The CDR3 bases are TGTGCCAGTAAACGGCACTCGAGCTCCTACGAGCAGTACTTC.

The genes are TRBV6-5 and TRBJ2-7; 7 bases match TRBD2. There are 14 residues in the CDR3. Trimming at V came to 3 bases and at J to 5 bases, leaving 7 bases not matched to a gene. Germline V gene lookup returns CDR1 MNHEY and CDR2 SVGAGI. CDR3 in DNA: TGTGCCAGCAGTTATTTATCCGGGAGGCACGAGCAGTACTTC. It codes for CASSYLSGRHEQYF.

The sample holds many counts of this clone. The J gene is TRBJ2-3, the V gene TRBV6-1; D is possibly TRBD2 (5 bases). The CDR3 runs 15 residues. CDR1 and CDR2 from the germline V gene are MNHNS and SASEGT. V lost 0 bases, J lost 2 bases, and 9 bases lay in between. CDR3 nucleotide sequence: TGTGCCAGCAGTGAAGCGCGAGACTACACAGATACGCAGTATTTT. As protein: CASSEARDYTDTQYF.

This clone has only one observation. This chain links TRBV19 with TRBJ2-1, with D unclear. V was trimmed by 1 base and J by 7 bases, leaving 8 bases between them. Germline V gene data show CDR1 as LNHDA and CDR2 as SQIVND (reference sequence). The CDR3 is made up of 13 amino acids. CDR3 loop: CASSIGRNNEQFF. The CDR3 DNA reads as TGTGCCAGTAGTATAGGAAGGAATAATGAGCAGTTCTTC.

The V gene is TRBV29-1, the J gene TRBJ1-1; D uncertain. The CDR3 is made up of 15 amino acids. Germline V lookup: CDR1 SQVTM, CDR2 ANQGSEA. Trimming pared 8 bases from V and 4 bases from J, leaving 23 bases between. The DNA for the CDR3 is TGCAGCACAACTCGAGACGGAAGGACTATCACTGAAGCTTTCTTT. Amino acids: CSTTRDGRTITEAFF.

The rearrangement links TRBV5-1 to TRBJ2-4, with 10 bases aligning to TRBD1. This CDR3 comprises 14 residues. Trimming at V came to 4 bases and at J to 8 bases, leaving 6 bases not matched to a gene. Germline CDR1 and CDR2: SGHRS and YFSETQ. The DNA of the CDR3 is TGCGCCAGCAGCATGGGACAGGGGAGAGACATTCAGTACTTC. Protein sequence: CASSMGQGRDIQYF. The variable domain in full, completed from reference TRBV5-1 and TRBJ2-4, reads KAGVTQTPRYLIKTRGQQVTLSCSPISGHRSVSWYQQTPGQGLQFLFEYFSETQRNKGNFPGRFSGRQFSNSRSEMNVSTLELGDSALYLCASSMGQGRDIQYFGAGTRLSVL.

The V gene is TRBV11-2, the J gene TRBJ2-3; the D call may be TRBD1 or TRBD2 (5 bases each). This CDR3 spans 15 amino acids. Germline assignment: CDR1 SGHAT and CDR2 FQNNGV. The V end lost 5 bases, the J end lost 0 bases, and 12 bases lay between the germline ends. In nucleotides, the CDR3 is TGTGCCAGCAGCGTCCGGGACGGGAGCACAGATACGCAGTATTTT. Its translation: CASSVRDGSTDTQYF.